This is a list of T cell receptor beta chains from one sample in a study of regulatory T cells in long-lasting Graves disease. One entry per CDR3 protein, called by TCRdb with MiXCR from the multiplex PCR reads. The profile shows about 440,000 distinct CDR3 sequences, 15% to 20% of them singletons. These records were also assigned to another study, of T cells in Graves' hyperthyroidism and ophthalmopathy.

Source: peripheral blood mononuclear cells (PBMCs), taken at new diagnosis, from a patient treated with antithyroid drugs. The source is a young woman with Graves disease. Both conserved end residues are part of each CDR3. Fields, in order: J gene, clone size, V gene, D gene, CDR3 length, CDR3 protein, CDR3 DNA. D genes are given only for firm matches. Size values are once, few and many counts, or a class for expanded clones, and some rows have none.

>TRBJ2-4|.|TRBV7-2|.|14
CASSPRDAKNIQCF
TGTGCCAGCAGCCCCCGGGACGCCAAAAACATTCAGTGCTTC
>TRBJ2-7|many|TRBV7-9|TRBD1|15
CASSPGTGRPYEQYF
TGTGCCAGCAGCCCGGGGACAGGAAGACCCTACGAGCAGTACTTC
>TRBJ2-3|few|TRBV20-1|.|11
CSAPTPNTQYF
TGCAGTGCTCCAACTCCGAATACGCAGTATTTT
>TRBJ2-1|few|TRBV20-1|.|13
CSATEWLLNEQFF
TGCAGTGCTACGGAGTGGTTACTTAATGAGCAGTTCTTC
>TRBJ1-2|many|TRBV29-1|TRBD1|13
CSVPDRGLGGYTF
TGCAGCGTACCGGACAGGGGGCTGGGTGGCTACACCTTC
>TRBJ1-1|few|TRBV6-2/TRBV6-3|.|12
CASSQGCTEAFF
TGTGCCAGCAGTCAGGGGTGCACTGAAGCTTTCTTT
>TRBJ2-1|few|TRBV6-1|TRBD2|18
CASETGTSGRISYNEQFF
TGTGCCAGCGAGACGGGGACTAGCGGGAGGATCTCCTACAATGAGCAGTTCTTC
>TRBJ1-3|.|TRBV3-1|.|15
CASSLAGLTGNTIYF
TGTGCCAGCAGCCTAGCAGGGCTCACTGGAAACACCATATATTTT
>TRBJ2-1|many|TRBV7-2|TRBD1|16
CASSLSLNRGNNEQFF
TGTGCCAGCAGCTTAAGTTTGAACAGGGGAAACAATGAGCAGTTCTTC
>TRBJ2-2|few|TRBV18|TRBD2|18
CASSPRVLAGVNTGELFF
TGTGCCAGCTCACCGCGTGTACTAGCGGGTGTTAACACCGGGGAGCTGTTTTTT
>TRBJ2-3|.|TRBV19|.|16
CASSISGTRGTDTQYF
TGTGCCAGTAGTATATCAGGGACCCGTGGCACAGATACGCAGTATTTT
>TRBJ2-2|.|TRBV19|TRBD2|19
CASIPRGLLAGVRTGELFF
TGTGCCAGTATCCCTCGGGGTCTACTAGCGGGAGTAAGGACCGGGGAGCTGTTTTTT
>TRBJ2-7|few|TRBV20-1|.|11
CSAREIYEQYF
TGCAGTGCTAGAGAGATCTACGAGCAGTACTTC
>TRBJ2-2|many|TRBV28|.|15
CASSSGGGYTGELFF
TGTGCCAGCAGTTCAGGGGGGGGTTACACCGGGGAGCTGTTTTTT
>TRBJ2-2|.|TRBV25-1|.|15
CASSVEGFGTGELFF
TGTGCCAGCAGTGTTGAAGGGTTCGGCACCGGGGAGCTGTTTTTT
>TRBJ2-5|.|TRBV12-5|.|14
CASGLDIRGETQYF
TGTGCTAGTGGTCTGGACATAAGGGGGGAGACCCAGTACTTC
>TRBJ1-5|many|TRBV27|.|15
CASSSLLYSNQPQHF
TGTGCCAGCAGTTCGCTCCTTTATAGCAATCAGCCCCAGCATTTT
>TRBJ1-5|many|TRBV6-2/TRBV6-3|.|14
CASSYGQTNQPQHF
TGTGCCAGCAGTTACGGCCAGACAAATCAGCCCCAGCATTTT
>TRBJ2-7|many|TRBV27|TRBD2|18
CASSPLLGLAGEKYEQYF
TGTGCCAGCAGTCCCCTCCTCGGACTAGCGGGAGAAAAGTACGAGCAGTACTTC
>TRBJ2-7|.|TRBV7-9|TRBD1|20
CASSPYWDSIPYSIRGEQYF
TGTGCCAGCAGTCCATATTGGGACAGTATTCCCTATTCCATAAGGGGGGAGCAGTACTTC
>TRBJ2-4|.|TRBV7-3|TRBD2|14
CASSRGGIENIQYF
TGTGCCAGCAGCCGGGGGGGGATCGAAAACATTCAGTACTTC
>TRBJ2-5|.|TRBV27|.|13
CASNAAEQETQYF
TGTGCCAGCAACGCGGCAGAACAAGAGACCCAGTACTTC
>TRBJ2-7|.|TRBV7-2|TRBD1|14
CANSPQGSSYEQYF
TGTGCCAACAGTCCACAGGGGAGCTCCTACGAGCAGTACTTC
>TRBJ2-5|few|TRBV3-1|.|14
CASSPVGLQQTQYF
TGTGCCAGCAGCCCAGTAGGTCTCCAGCAGACCCAGTACTTC
>TRBJ2-7|few|TRBV11-1|.|13
CASNGPWSGEQYF
TGTGCCAGCAACGGACCCTGGAGCGGCGAGCAGTACTTC
>TRBJ2-2|.|TRBV3-1|.|16
CASSRGFSVNTGELFF
TGTGCCAGCAGCCGGGGCTTTAGCGTTAACACCGGGGAGCTGTTTTTT
>TRBJ2-1|.|TRBV7-2|TRBD2|16
CASSLVSSGAYNEQFF
TGTGCCAGCAGCTTAGTGTCTAGCGGTGCCTACAATGAGCAGTTCTTC
>TRBJ1-1|.|TRBV7-3|.|15
CASSQEVRREAEAFF
TGTGCCAGCAGCCAAGAAGTTAGAAGGGAGGCTGAAGCTTTCTTT
>TRBJ1-6|many|TRBV7-3|.|13
CASSSDWNSPLHF
TGTGCCAGCAGTTCGGACTGGAATTCACCCCTCCACTTT